The T cell receptor beta chain under discussion was sequenced for a study of T cell repertoires in cytomegalovirus infection. Study information: It was recently identified HLA-C-restricted and well-studied HLA-B-restricted CMV epitopes that the study used. Indications came from public TCR beta signatures; they pointed to CMV infection and to a matching HLA type.

The CDR3 runs 13 residues. Per germline, CDR1 SQVTM and CDR2 ANQGSEA. The V segment lost 8 bases and the J segment 4 bases; nucleotides outside the gene matches: 6. Only a few counts were recorded for this clonotype. Its antigen is unknown. A single record per CDR3 protein comes from TCRdb applying MiXCR to the reads. Among about 700,000 distinct CDR3 sequences, around 32% were seen once, and the ten largest hold about 20%. Study findings and constraints: Dominating the ex vivo response were TCR beta clonotypes that were CMV-specific and HLA-C-restricted.

The chain couples TRBV29-1 to TRBJ2-3, with TRBD1 matching 10 bases. Sequenced material: cultured PBMCs, taken from culture after CMV antigen stimulation. The receptor comes from a human donor in good health (CMV status not recorded). Some clones in this sample may be carry-over from other donors' samples. CDR3 sequence: CSLSGQGADTQYF. The CDR3 region has the DNA TGCAGCCTAAGCGGACAGGGGGCAGATACGCAGTATTTT.